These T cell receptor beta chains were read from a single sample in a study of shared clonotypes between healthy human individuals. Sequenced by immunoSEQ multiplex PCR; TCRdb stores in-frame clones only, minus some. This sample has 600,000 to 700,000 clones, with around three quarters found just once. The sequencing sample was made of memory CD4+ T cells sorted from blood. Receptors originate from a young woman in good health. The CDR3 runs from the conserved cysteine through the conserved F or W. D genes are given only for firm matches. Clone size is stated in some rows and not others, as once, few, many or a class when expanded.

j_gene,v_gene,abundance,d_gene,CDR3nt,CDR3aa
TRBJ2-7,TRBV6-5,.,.,TGTGCCAGCAGTTACTCGTACATGGGCGGCCACGAGCAGTACTTC,CASSYSYMGGHEQYF
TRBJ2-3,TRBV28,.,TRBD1,TGTGCCAGCACCACAGGGGGGTCTAGCACAGATACGCAGTATTTT,CASTTGGSSTDTQYF
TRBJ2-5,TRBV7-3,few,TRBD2,TGTGCCAGCAGCTTAGGGTCTAGCGGGACGGGGACCCAGTACTTC,CASSLGSSGTGTQYF
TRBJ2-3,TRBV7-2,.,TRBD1,TGTGCCAGCATCGACAGGGGGGGCAGCACAGATACGCAGTATTTT,CASIDRGGSTDTQYF
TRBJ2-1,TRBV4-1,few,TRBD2,TGCGCCAGCAGCCAGACTAGCGGGAGGGACTTCAATGAGCAGTTCTTC,CASSQTSGRDFNEQFF
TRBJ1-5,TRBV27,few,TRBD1,TGTGCCAGCAGTTCCACAGGGGACTATAGCAATCAGCCCCAGCATTTT,CASSSTGDYSNQPQHF
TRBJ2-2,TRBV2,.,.,TGTGCCAGCAGTGCTAGTAAGGCCGGGGAGCTGTTTTTT,CASSASKAGELFF
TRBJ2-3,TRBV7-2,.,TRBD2,TGTGCCAGCAGCAACGGGAGGGTTACAGATACGCAGTATTTT,CASSNGRVTDTQYF
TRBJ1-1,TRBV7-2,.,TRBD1,TGTGCCAGCAGCAAGACCGGGACAGATGAAGCTTTCTTT,CASSKTGTDEAFF
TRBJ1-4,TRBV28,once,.,TGTGCCAGCAGTCCCAGGGACCGGACGCGCGGAAAACTGTTTTTT,CASSPRDRTRGKLFF
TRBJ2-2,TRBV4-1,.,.,TGCGCCAGCAGCCAAACCGGGTACACCGGGGAGCTGTTTTTT,CASSQTGYTGELFF
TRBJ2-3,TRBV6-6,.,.,TGTGCCAGCAGTTACTCGACCGGGAAGGATACGCAGTATTTT,CASSYSTGKDTQYF
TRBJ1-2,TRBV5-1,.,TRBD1,TGCGCCAGCAGCCCCCGGGACAGGGAAGGCTACACCTTC,CASSPRDREGYTF
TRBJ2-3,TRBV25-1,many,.,TGTGCCAGCAGTGAAGAAGCAGATACGCAGTATTTT,CASSEEADTQYF
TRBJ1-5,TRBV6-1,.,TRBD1,TGTGCCAGCAGAGGGACAGGAGCAAATCAGCCCCAGCATTTT,CASRGTGANQPQHF
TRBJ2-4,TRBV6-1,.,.,TGTGCCAGCAGTGTCGTTCCGGGAACAGCTGCCAAAAACATTCAGTACTTC,CASSVVPGTAAKNIQYF
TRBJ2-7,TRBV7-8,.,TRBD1,TGTGCCAGCAGCGGACAGGGCCGACTCTCCTACGAGCAGTACTTC,CASSGQGRLSYEQYF
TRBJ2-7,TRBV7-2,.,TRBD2,TGTGCCAGCAGCGCCCGGACTAGCGGGAGTGGCGAGCAGTACTTC,CASSARTSGSGEQYF
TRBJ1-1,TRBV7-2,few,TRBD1,TGTGCCAGCAGACCTTCCCTAACCGGGACAGGGGCTTTCTTT,CASRPSLTGTGAFF
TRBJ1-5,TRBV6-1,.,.,TGTGCCAGCAGTCGCGGCAGGGAGGCGCCCCAGCATTTT,CASSRGREAPQHF
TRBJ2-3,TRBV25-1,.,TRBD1,TGTGCCAGCAGTACAATACCCCCCAAGACAGGGGCCGCAGATACGCAGTATTTT,CASSTIPPKTGAADTQYF
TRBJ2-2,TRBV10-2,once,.,TGCGCCAGCACCCTAGTCGGGGAGCTGTTTTTT,CASTLVGELFF
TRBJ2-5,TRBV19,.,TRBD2,TGTGCCAGTAGTTCGGGGACTAGCGGGGTCAAAGAGACCCAGTACTTC,CASSSGTSGVKETQYF
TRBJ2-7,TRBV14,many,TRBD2,TGTGCCAGCAGCCGCGGGGGGAACTCCTACGAGCAGTACTTC,CASSRGGNSYEQYF
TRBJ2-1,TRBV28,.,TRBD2,TGTGCCAGCGTAACGGGACTACTAGTGAACGAGCAGTTCTTC,CASVTGLLVNEQFF
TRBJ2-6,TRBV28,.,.,TGTGCCAGCCGCCTTTTCCATGGGGCCAACGTCCTGACTTTC,CASRLFHGANVLTF
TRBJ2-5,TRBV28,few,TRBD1,TGTGCCAGCAGGCCTGTGGGGACAGGCCCCCACCAGTACTTC,CASRPVGTGPHQYF
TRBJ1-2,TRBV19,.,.,TGTGCCAGCCGGGGACAAACGGGCTATGGCTACACCTTC,CASRGQTGYGYTF
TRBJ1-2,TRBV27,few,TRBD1,TGTGCCAGCAGCGCGAGGGACAGGGGGAGGGATGGCTACACCTTC,CASSARDRGRDGYTF
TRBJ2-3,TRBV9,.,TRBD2,TGTGCCAGCAGCGTAGAGGTGGGAGGGGTAGATACGCAGTATTTT,CASSVEVGGVDTQYF
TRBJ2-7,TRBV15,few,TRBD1,TGTGCCACCAGCAGATCGAGGGACAGGTTTTACGAGCAGTACTTC,CATSRSRDRFYEQYF
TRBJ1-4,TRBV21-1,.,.,TGTGCCAGCAGCAACGACCCTGGGAAAGCAGAATCAACTAATGAAAAACTGTTTTTT,CASSNDPGKAESTNEKLFF
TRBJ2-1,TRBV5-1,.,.,TGCGCCAGCAGCTTGGTCCGCACGAATGAGCAGTTCTTC,CASSLVRTNEQFF
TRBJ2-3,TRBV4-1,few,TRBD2,TGCGCCAGCAGCCAAGCAGCGGAAGGCGGGAGGACGCAGTATTTT,CASSQAAEGGRTQYF
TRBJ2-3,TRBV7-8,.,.,TGTGCCAGCCTAAGCACACGACTCGATACGCAGTATTTT,CASLSTRLDTQYF
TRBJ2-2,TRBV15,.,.,TGTGCCACCAGCAGAGGGGCCGGGGAGCTGTTTTTT,CATSRGAGELFF
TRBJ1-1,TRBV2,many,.,TGTGCCAGCAAGCGCCAGATAGAAGGTGAAGCTTTCTTT,CASKRQIEGEAFF
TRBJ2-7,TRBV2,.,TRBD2,TGTGCCAGCAGCGCCTGGATGGCAGCGGGAGAGGACGAGCAGTACTTC,CASSAWMAAGEDEQYF
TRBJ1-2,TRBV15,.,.,TGTGCCACCAGCAGAGATGGGGGGTATGGGACGGCCGATCGGTACACCTTC,CATSRDGGYGTADRYTF
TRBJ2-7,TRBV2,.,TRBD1,TGTGCCAGCAAGGGGACAGCCTACGAGCAGTACTTC,CASKGTAYEQYF
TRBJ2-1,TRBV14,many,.,TGTGCCAGCAGCCAAGTTGCGCGGGCGCTTAGAGATGAGCAGTTCTTC,CASSQVARALRDEQFF
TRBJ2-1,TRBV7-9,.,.,TGTGCCAGCAGCCCGGCGGCCTACAATGAGCAGTTCTTC,CASSPAAYNEQFF
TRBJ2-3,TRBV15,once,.,TGTGCCACCAGCAGAGGAGGAGCTCTCGGCACAGATACGCAGTATTTT,CATSRGGALGTDTQYF
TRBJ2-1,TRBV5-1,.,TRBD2,TGCGCCAGCAGACTGATAGCGGGAGACGGCAATGAGCAGTTCTTC,CASRLIAGDGNEQFF
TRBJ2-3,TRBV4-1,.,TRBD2,TGCGCCAGCAGCTCAACTAGCGGGAGGGCCCGGGGCACAGATACGCAGTATTTT,CASSSTSGRARGTDTQYF
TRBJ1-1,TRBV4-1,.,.,TGCGCCAGCAGCCAAGAGCCACGGCCACTGGGAGCTTTCTTT,CASSQEPRPLGAFF
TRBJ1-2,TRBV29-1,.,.,TGCAGCGTTCCCCAGAGGGACTTCGGAATCAACTATGGCTACACCTTC,CSVPQRDFGINYGYTF
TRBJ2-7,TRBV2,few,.,TGTGCCAGCCTTAGCTCCTACGAGCAGTACTTC,CASLSSYEQYF
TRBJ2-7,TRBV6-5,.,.,TGTGCCAGCAGTTCCACTAGCTCCTACGAGCAGTACTTC,CASSSTSSYEQYF
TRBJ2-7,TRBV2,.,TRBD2,TGTGCCAGCAGTGACCCCGCTAGCGGGAGCTCCTACGAGCAGTACTTC,CASSDPASGSSYEQYF
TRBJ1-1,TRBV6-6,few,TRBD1,TGTGCCAGCAGTTACTCGGCAGGGGGGAACACTGAAGCTTTCTTT,CASSYSAGGNTEAFF